Following are 27 T cell receptor beta chains from one sample sequenced in a study of cytomegalovirus exposure and HLA in healthy donors. Primers included in the PCR were 60 Vbeta and 13 Jbeta primers. TCRdb's copy holds only in-frame clones and misses some; the assay was immunoSEQ multiplex PCR. The top ten hold 5.7% of the sample, which has roughly 200,000 clones, around 80% seen once. Material: PBMCs. The receptors stem from a man aged 40-50 years in good health and CMV-seronegative.

The chain links TRBV6-5 to TRBJ2-5; 7 nucleotides line up with TRBD1. This CDR3 is built from 13 residues. Germline assignment: CDR1 MNHEY and CDR2 SVGAGI. V lost 7 bases to trimming and J lost 5 bases; unmatched junction nucleotides: 7. This CDR3 is CASTNTGEETQYF. The CDR3 region has the DNA TGTGCCAGCACCAACACAGGGGAGGAGACCCAGTACTTC.

On this clone: The DNA is omitted, as the CDR3 cannot be located on it reliably, and the CDR3 follows TCRdb's listing. The V gene is TRBV21-1, the J gene TRBJ1-2. TRBV21-1 is given as a pseudogene. The CDR3 is 16 residues long, counting both termini. CDR3 sequence reads: CASSKVAGGTNYGYTF.

The gene calls are TRBV18 and TRBJ1-3; weak D call: TRBD1 (6 bases). Trimming pared 1 base from V and 2 bases from J, leaving 9 bases between. The CDR3 runs 15 residues. CDR1 KGHSH and CDR2 LQKENI come from the germline V gene. The chain's CDR3 is CASSPLRGTGNTIYF. The CDR3, as DNA: TGTGCCAGCTCACCACTCAGGGGAACTGGAAACACCATATATTTT.

The chain couples TRBV7-2 to TRBJ2-3; 11 nucleotides align to TRBD2. CDR1 is SGHTA, CDR2 FQGNSA, per germline. Losses at the gene ends were 4 bases for V and 2 bases for J; bases not matched to a gene: 2. This CDR3 is 15 amino acids long. CDR3 amino acids: CASSSGLADTDTQYF. DNA for the CDR3: TGTGCCAGCAGCTCGGGACTAGCGGACACAGATACGCAGTATTTT.

This clone was observed a single time. The V gene is TRBV2, the J gene TRBJ2-7; possibly TRBD2 for D (5 bases). Germline V gene data show CDR1 as SNHLY and CDR2 as FYNNEI. V dropped 7 bases and J dropped 3 bases, with 13 bases sitting between them. This CDR3 has 13 amino acids. The CDR3 region has the DNA TGTGCCAGCACGGCGGGTCCGGGCTACGAGCAGTACTTC. It encodes CASTAGPGYEQYF.

V usage is TRBV4-1 and J usage is TRBJ2-3; D is ambiguous. Germline CDR1 is MGHRA and CDR2 is YSYEKL. CDR3 length equals 16 residues. Trimming took 4 bases from V and 0 from J, leaving 14 bases between them. The CDR3 sequence: CASSPRSLPSTDTQYF. The CDR3 nucleotides are TGCGCCAGCAGCCCCAGGTCCCTACCGAGCACAGATACGCAGTATTTT.

The chain carries TRBV19 and TRBJ1-2, with TRBD1 matching 8 bases. This CDR3 is built from 14 residues. J lost 0 bases, V lost 6 bases, and 3 bases had no gene match. The germline CDR1 and CDR2 sequences are LNHDA and SQIVND (reference sequence). CDR3 protein: CASSDRGANYGYTF. The CDR3 bases are TGTGCCAGTAGCGACAGGGGAGCTAACTATGGCTACACCTTC.

This sequence joins TRBV25-1 and TRBJ1-5; perhaps TRBD1 as D (5 bases). The CDR3 totals 13 residues. Germline CDR1 MGHDK, CDR2 SYGVNS. Trimming took 2 bases from V and 7 from J, leaving 9 bases between them. The CDR3, as DNA: TGTGCCAGCAGTGAAGAGGGGAGGCAGCCCCAGCATTTT. As protein: CASSEEGRQPQHF.

CDR3 DNA: TGTGCCAGTCGGTCCCCAGGGGTGAACACTGAAGCTTTCTTT. This sequence encodes CASRSPGVNTEAFF. V and J are TRBV19 and TRBJ1-1; D perhaps matches TRBD1 (6 bases). Germline CDR1 and CDR2: LNHDA and SQIVND (reference sequence). This CDR3 is built from 14 residues. Trimming pared 8 bases from V and 0 bases from J, leaving 13 bases between. Variable domain in full (rest from reference TRBV19 and TRBJ1-1): DGGITQSPKYLFRKEGQNVTLSCEQNLNHDAMYWYRQDPGQGLRLIYYSQIVNDFQKGDIAEGYSVSREKKESFPLTVTSAQKNPTAFYLCASRSPGVNTEAFFGQGTRLTVV.

The V and J genes are TRBV5-1 and TRBJ1-2; 10 nucleotides agree with TRBD1. V was pared by 3 bases and J by 8 bases, with 4 bases of the junction left unmatched. The germline gives CDR1 SGHRS, CDR2 YFSETQ. The CDR3 totals 13 residues. The DNA of the CDR3 is TGCGCCAGCAGCTCTGGGACAGGGGTCGGCTACACCTTC. This translates into CASSSGTGVGYTF.

The chain combines TRBV7-8 with TRBJ2-3; D is unclear. Germline loops: CDR1 SGHVS, CDR2 FQNEAQ. The CDR3 contains 11 residues. V gave up 5 bases and J gave up 6 bases, with 6 bases separating them. CDR3 coding DNA: TGTGCCAGCAGCCCCCGGGATACGCAGTATTTT. This translates into CASSPRDTQYF. Combining the CDR3 with reference TRBV7-8 and TRBJ2-3 gives the whole variable domain GAGVSQSPRYKVAKRGQDVALRCDPISGHVSLFWYQQALGQGPEFLTYFQNEAQLDKSGLPSDRFFAERPEGSVSTLKIQRTQQEDSAVYLCASSPRDTQYFGPGTRLTVL.

The V and J genes are TRBV9 and TRBJ1-3; weak D call: TRBD1 (5 bases). V was trimmed by 7 bases and J by 7 bases, leaving 18 bases between them. From germline, CDR1 is SGDLS and CDR2 YYNGEE. The CDR3 is made up of 14 amino acids. As DNA, the CDR3 is TGTGCCAGCGACGATGGGGGGTTCAGTAACACCATATATTTT. This codes for CASDDGGFSNTIYF.

The V gene is TRBV2, the J gene TRBJ2-5; D remains ambiguous. The germline CDR1 and CDR2 sequences are SNHLY and FYNNEI. CDR3 length equals 11 residues. Between the trimmed V and J ends, which lost 11 bases and 2 bases, there was a span of 9 bases. The CDR3 protein is CARGSQETQYF. The CDR3 region has the DNA TGTGCCCGAGGAAGTCAAGAGACCCAGTACTTC.

The chain couples TRBV10-2 to TRBJ1-2, with D possibly matching TRBD1 (5 bases). CDR1 and CDR2 (germline): WSHSY, SAAADI. V lost 5 bases and J 1 base, leaving 14 bases between the germline ends. The CDR3 has 15 residues. CDR3 nucleotides: TGCGCCAGCAGTCCCAGCGACGACAGTAACTATGGCTACACCTTC. Residues: CASSPSDDSNYGYTF.

This clone showed up just a few times. This chain uses TRBV14 with TRBJ2-1, with 14 bases matching TRBD2. J gave up 7 bases and V 5 bases, and 10 bases lay outside the gene matches. The germline V gene has CDR1 SGHDN and CDR2 FVKESK. The CDR3 covers 17 residues. CDR3 in DNA: TGTGCCAGCAGCTCTTTGCCGGGACTAGCGGGAGAAAATGAGCAGTTCTTC. This sequence encodes CASSSLPGLAGENEQFF.

The chain has TRBV7-8 and TRBJ2-7; possible D gene TRBD2, 5 bases. V lost 5 bases and J lost 6, with 17 bases in between. The CDR3 has 14 residues. Germline loops: CDR1 SGHVS, CDR2 FQNEAQ. This CDR3 reads CASSPLMGEGEQYF. The DNA of the CDR3 is TGTGCCAGCAGCCCCCTTATGGGAGAAGGCGAGCAGTACTTC.

The J gene is TRBJ2-3, the V gene TRBV4-3, with D tentatively TRBD1 (6 bases). V was trimmed by 0 bases and J by 2 bases, leaving 18 bases between them. The CDR3 length is 18 residues. Per the germline V gene, CDR1 is LGHNA and CDR2 is YSLEER. CDR3 DNA sequence: TGCGCCAGCAGCCAAGATACTCTTCCAGGGGTCGTCACAGATACGCAGTATTTT. Its translation is CASSQDTLPGVVTDTQYF.

The chain has TRBV5-1 and TRBJ1-4; D possibly corresponds to TRBD1 (6 bases). This CDR3 spans 14 amino acids. Germline CDR1 is SGHRS and CDR2 is YFSETQ. With 2 bases removed from V and 4 bases from J, the gap between germline ends came to 9 bases. Here the CDR3 reads CASSFTGLNEKLFF. The CDR3 DNA sequence: TGCGCCAGCAGCTTTACAGGGCTTAATGAAAAACTGTTTTTT. Complete variable domain (other parts from reference TRBV5-1 and TRBJ1-4): KAGVTQTPRYLIKTRGQQVTLSCSPISGHRSVSWYQQTPGQGLQFLFEYFSETQRNKGNFPGRFSGRQFSNSRSEMNVSTLELGDSALYLCASSFTGLNEKLFFGSGTQLSVL.

This clone turned up a few times. The chain combines TRBV29-1 with TRBJ1-1; D is uncertain. This CDR3 is 13 amino acids long. V was shortened by 3 bases and J by 8 bases, with 16 bases between the two germline ends. CDR1 and CDR2 from the germline V gene are SQVTM and ANQGSEA. The CDR3 DNA is TGCAGCGTTGATTCGGGAGCCTGGTCGGAAGCTTTCTTT. It is translated as CSVDSGAWSEAFF.

The chain uses TRBV27 and TRBJ2-1, with TRBD2 matching over 11 bases. The CDR3 is 16 residues long. CDR1 MNHEY and CDR2 SMNVEV come from the germline V gene (reference sequence). Germline trimming cut 5 bases from V and 4 bases from J; bases unmatched to any gene: 7. The CDR3 reads CASSPRTSGSYNEQFF. The CDR3 DNA sequence: TGTGCCAGCAGTCCCAGGACTAGCGGGTCGTACAATGAGCAGTTCTTC.

The J gene is TRBJ2-5, the V gene TRBV5-1, with D possibly matching TRBD1 (6 bases). Germline assignment: CDR1 SGHRS and CDR2 YFSETQ. This CDR3 has 17 residues. The V end lost 0 bases, the J end lost 5 bases, and 20 bases lay between the germline ends. CDR3 nucleotide sequence: TGCGCCAGCAGCTTGGAACCAGGGGCAGGGCACGCGGAGACCCAGTACTTC. This sequence encodes CASSLEPGAGHAETQYF. The full variable domain, completed using reference TRBV5-1 and TRBJ2-5, is KAGVTQTPRYLIKTRGQQVTLSCSPISGHRSVSWYQQTPGQGLQFLFEYFSETQRNKGNFPGRFSGRQFSNSRSEMNVSTLELGDSALYLCASSLEPGAGHAETQYFGPGTRLLVL.

The rearrangement links TRBV7-9 to TRBJ2-1, with 9 bases fitting TRBD1. The germline V gene encodes CDR1 SEHNR and CDR2 FQNEAQ (reference sequence). The V and J ends lost 7 bases and 5 bases, in that order; junction bases with no gene match: 12. The CDR3 totals 16 residues. The CDR3 DNA follows: TGTGCCAGCACCCGAAGTAGGACAGGGGACGACAATGAGCAGTTCTTC. The encoded protein is CASTRSRTGDDNEQFF.

V and J are TRBV2 and TRBJ2-5; D gene uncertain. V gave up 4 bases and J gave up 5 bases, with 5 bases separating them. The germline gives CDR1 SNHLY, CDR2 FYNNEI. This CDR3 has 11 amino acids. The CDR3, as DNA: TGTGCCAGCAGTGCTTTGGAGACCCAGTACTTC. Residues: CASSALETQYF.

The genes are TRBV27 and TRBJ2-5; 7 bases fit TRBD1. The J call is uncertain, as TRBJ2-7 better fits the DNA end. Germline V CDR1 and CDR2: MNHEY, SMNVEV (reference sequence). CDR3 length: 14 amino acids. The DNA of the CDR3 is TGTGCCAGCAGTTTATGGTCAGGGGGTTACGAGCAGTACTTC. Translation gives CASSLWSGGYEQYF.

J is TRBJ2-7 and V is TRBV5-1, with 7 bases matching TRBD1. CDR3 length: 15 residues. Germline CDR1 SGHRS, CDR2 YFSETQ. V gave up 4 bases and J gave up 0 bases; unmatched junction bases: 7. The CDR3 DNA sequence: TGCGCCAGCAGCCCTTCGACAGGGAGCTCCTACGAGCAGTACTTC. Protein product: CASSPSTGSSYEQYF.

The chain is built from TRBV4-3 and TRBJ2-7; tentatively, D is TRBD1 (6 bases). CDR3 size: 11 residues. Trimming took off 2 bases at V and 12 bases at J, with 11 bases between the two ends. Looked up from germline, CDR1 is LGHNA and CDR2 is YSLEER. The CDR3 sequence: CASSQRGTPYF. CDR3 coding DNA: TGCGCCAGCAGCCAAAGGGGGACCCCGTACTTC.

The chain links TRBV5-6 to TRBJ1-5; TRBD1 agrees at 10 bases. The V and J ends lost 2 bases and 2 bases, in that order; junction bases with no gene match: 1. CDR1 SGHDT and CDR2 YYEEEE come from the germline V gene. CDR3 size: 15 residues. CDR3 in amino acids: CASSFGTGGNQPQHF. DNA of the CDR3: TGTGCCAGCAGCTTCGGGACAGGGGGCAATCAGCCCCAGCATTTT.